This record looks at one T cell receptor beta chain sequence and its context. Its antigen is as yet unknown. PCR was performed using 60 Vbeta and 13 Jbeta primers. Per the authors' pipeline: In a later analysis, the count reached about 75 million unique TCR beta chains, with around 11 million shared. Clones were read by immunoSEQ multiplex PCR, and TCRdb kept only the in-frame ones, dropping some. V and J calls plus clone size are reproduced from that table; the DNA served to infer D and trimming. This table has fewer than 200,000 clones, around three quarters appearing once. The data stem from a study of cytomegalovirus exposure and HLA in healthy donors. Overall study findings and caveats: Researchers reported from a later analysis that most CMV-associated TCR beta chains appeared HLA-restricted. Presence/absence analyses supposed approximately even sequencing depth among donors. In a later analysis, around 18,000 TCR beta sequences were associated with HLA alleles at 0.05 false discovery rate.

This CDR3 region has 14 residues. Germline CDR1 SEHNR, CDR2 FQNEAQ (reference sequence). V dropped 2 bases and J dropped 6; count of bases not matched to a gene: 6. This receptor was obtained from a boy aged 5 to 17 in good health and CMV-seronegative. This chain joins TRBV7-9 and TRBJ2-7; 8 nucleotides agree with TRBD1. Sequenced input: PBMCs. The CDR3 sequence: CASSLPAGGSEQYF. The CDR3 DNA is TGTGCCAGCAGCTTACCGGCAGGGGGCTCCGAGCAGTACTTC.